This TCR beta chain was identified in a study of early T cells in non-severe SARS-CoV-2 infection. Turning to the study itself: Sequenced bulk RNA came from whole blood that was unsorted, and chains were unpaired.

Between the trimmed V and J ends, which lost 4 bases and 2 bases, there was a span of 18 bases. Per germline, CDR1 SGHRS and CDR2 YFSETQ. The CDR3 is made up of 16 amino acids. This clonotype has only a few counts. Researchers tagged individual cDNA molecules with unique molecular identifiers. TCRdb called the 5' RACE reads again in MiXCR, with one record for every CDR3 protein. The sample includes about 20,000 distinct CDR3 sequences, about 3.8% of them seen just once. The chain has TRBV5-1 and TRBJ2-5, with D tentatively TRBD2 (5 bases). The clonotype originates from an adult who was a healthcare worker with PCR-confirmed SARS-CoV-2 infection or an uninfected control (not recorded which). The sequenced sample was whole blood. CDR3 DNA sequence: TGCGCCAGCAGCAGGCTAGGCCGGAGCGGTCAAGAGACCCAGTACTTC. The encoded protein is CASSRLGRSGQETQYF.